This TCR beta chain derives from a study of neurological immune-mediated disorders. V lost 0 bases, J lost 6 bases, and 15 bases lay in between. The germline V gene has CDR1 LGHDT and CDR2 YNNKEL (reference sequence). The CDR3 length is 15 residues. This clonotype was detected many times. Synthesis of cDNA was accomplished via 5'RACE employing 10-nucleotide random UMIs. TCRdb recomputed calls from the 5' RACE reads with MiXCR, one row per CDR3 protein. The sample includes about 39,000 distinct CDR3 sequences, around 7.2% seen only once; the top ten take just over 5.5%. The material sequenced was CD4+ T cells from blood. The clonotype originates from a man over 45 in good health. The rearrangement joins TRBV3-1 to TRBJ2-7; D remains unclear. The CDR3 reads CASSQDLSRVSEQYF. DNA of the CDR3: TGTGCCAGCAGCCAAGATCTATCGCGCGTTAGCGAGCAGTACTTC.